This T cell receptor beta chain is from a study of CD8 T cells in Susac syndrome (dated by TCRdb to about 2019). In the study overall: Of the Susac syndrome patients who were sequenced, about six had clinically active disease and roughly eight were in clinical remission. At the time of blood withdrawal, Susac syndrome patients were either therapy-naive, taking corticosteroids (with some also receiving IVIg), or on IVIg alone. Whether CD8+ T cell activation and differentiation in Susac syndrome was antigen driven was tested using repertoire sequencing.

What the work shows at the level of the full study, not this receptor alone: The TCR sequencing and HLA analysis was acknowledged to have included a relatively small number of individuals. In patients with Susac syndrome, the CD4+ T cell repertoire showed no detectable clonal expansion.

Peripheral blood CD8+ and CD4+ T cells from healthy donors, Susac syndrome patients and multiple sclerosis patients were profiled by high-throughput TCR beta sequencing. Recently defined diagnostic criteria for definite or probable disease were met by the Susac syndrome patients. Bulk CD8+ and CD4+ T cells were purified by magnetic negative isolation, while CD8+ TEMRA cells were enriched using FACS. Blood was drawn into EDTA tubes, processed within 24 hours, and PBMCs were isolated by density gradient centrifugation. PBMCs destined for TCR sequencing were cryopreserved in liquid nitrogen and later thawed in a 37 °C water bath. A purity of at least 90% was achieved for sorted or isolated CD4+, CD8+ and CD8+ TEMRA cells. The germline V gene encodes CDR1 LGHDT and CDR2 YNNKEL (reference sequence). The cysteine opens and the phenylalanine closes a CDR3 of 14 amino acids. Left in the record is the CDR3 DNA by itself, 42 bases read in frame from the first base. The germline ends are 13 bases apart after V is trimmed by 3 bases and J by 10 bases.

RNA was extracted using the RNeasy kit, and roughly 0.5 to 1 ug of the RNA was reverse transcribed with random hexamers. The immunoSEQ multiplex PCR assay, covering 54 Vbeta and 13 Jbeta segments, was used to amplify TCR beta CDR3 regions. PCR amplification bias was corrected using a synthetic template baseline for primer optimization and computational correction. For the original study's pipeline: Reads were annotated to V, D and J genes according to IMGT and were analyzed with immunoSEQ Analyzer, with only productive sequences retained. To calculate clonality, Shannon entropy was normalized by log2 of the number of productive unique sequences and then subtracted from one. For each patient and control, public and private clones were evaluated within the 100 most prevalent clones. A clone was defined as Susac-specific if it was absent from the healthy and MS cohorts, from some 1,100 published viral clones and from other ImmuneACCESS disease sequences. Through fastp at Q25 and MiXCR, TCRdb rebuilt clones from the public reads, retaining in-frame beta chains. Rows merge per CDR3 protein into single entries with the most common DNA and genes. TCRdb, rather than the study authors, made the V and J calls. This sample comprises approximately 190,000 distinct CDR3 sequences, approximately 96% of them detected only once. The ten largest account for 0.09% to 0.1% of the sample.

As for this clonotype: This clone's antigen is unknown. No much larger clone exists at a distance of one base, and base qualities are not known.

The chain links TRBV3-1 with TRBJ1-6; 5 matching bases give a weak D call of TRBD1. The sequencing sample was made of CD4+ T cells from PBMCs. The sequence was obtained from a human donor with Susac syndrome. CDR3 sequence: CASSHRQGDSPLHF. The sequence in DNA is TGTGCCAGCAGCCATCGGCAGGGTGACTCACCCCTCCACTTT.